The rows below give T cell receptor beta chains drawn from one sample of a study of naive and memory T cell subsets. TCRdb processed the 5' RACE reads anew with MiXCR; each CDR3 protein has one entry. This sample has approximately 22,000 distinct CDR3 sequences, with less than 5% found just once. These receptors were collected from a male donor in good health. Both conserved end residues are part of each CDR3. Each size is once, few, many, or a class for an expanded clone.

clone_size v_call cdr3_length cdr3_aa
many TRBV6-1 15 CASSEDRGGRNIQYF
many TRBV29-1 13 CSVFGRLNYEQYF
many TRBV30 13 CAWSFHLNTEAFF
medium-sized TRBV28 13 CASTYFSTDTQYF
many TRBV5-1 14 CASSRDRGSGELFF
many TRBV5-4 13 CASSLRQLDEQFF
few TRBV30 14 CACDRGLSTDTQYF
many TRBV7-9 15 CASSSTSGGQETQYF
many TRBV6-1 16 CASSARTLADTYEQYF
many TRBV5-1 15 CASSDGQSPSYEQYF
many TRBV4-1 16 CASSQDGLVTQETQYF
medium-sized TRBV20-1 15 CSASPTVPGNQPQHF
many TRBV10-3 13 CAISEGGQETQYF
medium-sized TRBV11-2 20 CASSFLPSGQSRERNNEQFF
many TRBV6-1 15 CASSEAAGNQETQYF
many TRBV28 14 CASTDGTSGFGQYF
many TRBV6-6 17 CAAGAGRNTGYTGELFF
many TRBV5-1 13 CASSFIHLTEAFF
medium-sized TRBV6-4 15 CASSDSSGGTDTQYF
many TRBV28 15 CASRNTGAGANVLTF
many TRBV20-1 14 CSARISANQETQYF
many TRBV27 16 CASSLSFGLENYEQYF
many TRBV19 15 CASLSNPGTGMGKFF
many TRBV18 13 CASSLGGYDEQYF
many TRBV6-1 16 CASSEALFRGVNEQFF
many TRBV4-1 13 CASSQFSQSEQFF
many TRBV5-4 16 CASSLGQGSTSYEQYF
many TRBV12-3/TRBV12-4 16 CASSRTGVEGSYEQYF